These 9 T cell receptor beta chains were sequenced from one sample in a study of beta chain features in type 1 diabetes. Study findings and constraints: Moderate yet significant TCRB CDR3 shortening was seen in Type 1 diabetes patients in all four CD4+ subsets.

The whole isolated RNA underwent reverse transcription, so sequencing captured expressed TCRB transcripts. The method was immunoSEQ multiplex PCR; TCRdb's version includes in-frame clones alone and lacks a portion of them. Among fewer than 350,000 clones listed, approximately 16% were seen once. These TCRs are of unknown antigen specificity. Source material: naive CD4+ T cells from blood. Receptors were obtained from a man younger than 35 with type 1 diabetes.

The chain employs TRBV11-2 and TRBJ2-7; 9 bases agree with TRBD2. Trimming cost V 4 bases and J 3 bases; bases outside gene matches: 13. The CDR3 spans 17 residues. Germline assignment: CDR1 SGHAT and CDR2 FQNNGV. The DNA for the CDR3 is TGTGCCAGCAGCTCAGAGGTGTTTGCGGGAGGGAACTACGAGCAGTACTTC. This encodes CASSSEVFAGGNYEQYF.

This clone occurred a few times. The chain recombines TRBV30 with TRBJ1-5; no definite D call. Trimming removed 2 bases from V and 4 bases from J, with 12 bases in between. Germline V CDR1 and CDR2: GTSNPN, SVGIG (reference sequence). CDR3 length equals 14 residues. The CDR3 here is CAWSNGIRNQPQHF. The DNA for the CDR3 is TGTGCCTGGAGTAACGGGATTCGGAATCAGCCCCAGCATTTT. Looking up the rest from reference TRBV30 and TRBJ1-5 gives the full variable domain: SQTIHQWPATLVQPVGSPLSLECTVEGTSNPNLYWYRQAAGRGLQLLFYSVGIGQISSEVPQNLSASRPQDRQFILSSKKLLLSDSGFYLCAWSNGIRNQPQHFGDGTRLSIL.

The gene calls are TRBV2 and TRBJ1-5; TRBD1 matches at 7 bases. There are 12 residues in the CDR3. CDR1 is SNHLY, CDR2 FYNNEI, per germline. The trim removed 6 bases at V and 9 bases at J, leaving 5 bases unmatched. CDR3 nucleotides: TGTGCCAGCAGAGGGGGCGGGGTGCCCCAGCATTTT. Residues: CASRGGGVPQHF.

The chain joins TRBV27 to TRBJ1-2; D remains ambiguous. V lost 7 bases and J lost 8, with 20 bases in between. Germline CDR1 reads MNHEY; CDR2 reads SMNVEV (reference sequence). The CDR3 is made up of 14 amino acids. The CDR3 here is CASILGGLLGGYTF. In DNA, the CDR3 is TGTGCCAGCATCCTCGGCGGGCTGTTGGGCGGCTACACCTTC.

The chain uses TRBV14 and TRBJ1-2; no clear D gene. The CDR3 is 15 residues long. The germline V and J ends were trimmed by 1 base and 2 bases, with 11 bases remaining between them. Looked up from germline, CDR1 is SGHDN and CDR2 is FVKESK. In nucleotides, the CDR3 is TGTGCCAGCAGCCAAGTAGGAGTCACCAACTATGGCTACACCTTC. Amino acids: CASSQVGVTNYGYTF.

The chain employs TRBV5-4 and TRBJ2-5; 12 nucleotides line up with TRBD2. Germline values: CDR1 SGHNT, CDR2 YYREEE (reference sequence). The CDR3 extends over 19 amino acids. Trimming removed 0 bases from V and 1 base from J; junction bases left unmatched: 10. CDR3: CASSLEGARLAGAQETQYF. Here the CDR3 DNA reads TGTGCCAGCAGCTTGGAGGGGGCTCGACTAGCGGGAGCCCAAGAGACCCAGTACTTC.

The chain employs TRBV7-2 and TRBJ2-7; 8 bases align to TRBD2. Germline CDR1 SGHTA, CDR2 FQGNSA. The length of the CDR3 is 13 residues. With V trimmed by 5 bases and J by 6 bases, 6 bases remained unmatched. This CDR3 reads CASSLLAESEQYF. DNA of the CDR3: TGTGCCAGCAGCCTACTAGCGGAGTCCGAGCAGTACTTC.

This clone was observed a handful of times. The chain joins TRBV29-1 to TRBJ2-3; weak D call: TRBD2 (6 bases). Germline loops: CDR1 SQVTM, CDR2 ANQGSEA. Trimming removed 6 bases at V and 1 base at J, with 14 bases between. The length of the CDR3 is 14 residues. The CDR3 DNA follows: TGCAGCGTCCACCGCCCGGGGGGCACAGATACGCAGTATTTT. It yields the protein CSVHRPGGTDTQYF.

This clone has more than one count but fewer than ten. The rearrangement uses TRBV7-2 and TRBJ2-1; 11 positions match TRBD2. J gave up 8 bases and V 4 bases, and 13 bases lay outside the gene matches. The CDR3 is 17 residues long. Germline V gives CDR1 SGHTA, CDR2 FQGNSA. DNA of the CDR3: TGTGCCAGCAGCTACCGACTAGCGGGGCCCTCTAACGATGAGCAGTTCTTC. This gives the protein CASSYRLAGPSNDEQFF.